These T cell receptor beta chains were read from a single sample in a study of shared clonotypes between healthy human individuals. Sequencing used immunoSEQ multiplex PCR; TCRdb keeps in-frame clones, though not all of them. The table lists roughly 2.2 million clones, 92% of them singletons. Specimen: naive CD4+ T cells from PBMCs. All receptors come from a man between 18 and 29 years old in good health. Some clones in this sample may be carry-over from other donors' samples. The CDR3 runs from the conserved cysteine through the conserved F or W. A D gene is named only where the DNA matches it firmly. Expanded clones are given a class, and other clones once, few, many or no size at all.

V	D	J	size	DNA	CDR3
TRBV2	TRBD1	TRBJ2-1	.	TGTGCCAGCAGCTATGGGGACAGGGGTAGCAATGAGCAGTTCTTC	CASSYGDRGSNEQFF
TRBV6-6	.	TRBJ1-5	.	TGTGCCAGCAGTTACTCGGGGGGAATCCAGCCCCAGCATTTT	CASSYSGGIQPQHF
TRBV2	TRBD1	TRBJ2-3	once	TGTGCCAGCAGTTACCGGGACAGATTCACAGATACGCAGTATTTT	CASSYRDRFTDTQYF
TRBV27	TRBD1	TRBJ1-1	.	TGTGCCAGCAGTTCCACAGGGGGCAACACTGAAGCTTTCTTT	CASSSTGGNTEAFF
TRBV5-6	TRBD1	TRBJ2-7	once	TGTGCCAGCAGCTTGTTGGGCAGGGGGACAACCGAGCAGTACTTC	CASSLLGRGTTEQYF
TRBV6-5	.	TRBJ1-5	few	TGTGCCAGCTCAGCCAGGGGCAATCAGCCCCAGCATTTT	CASSARGNQPQHF
TRBV15	TRBD2	TRBJ2-3	.	TGTGCCACCAGCAGAGGGCTAGCGGAAAGCACAGATACGCAGTATTTT	CATSRGLAESTDTQYF
TRBV6-1	.	TRBJ1-2	few	TGTGCCAGCAGTGGGATTGCGAACTATGGCTACACCTTC	CASSGIANYGYTF
TRBV25-1	TRBD2	TRBJ2-7	.	TGTGCCAGCAGCCACCAAGGGCGGGAGCGAGGGAGATACGAGCAGTACTTC	CASSHQGRERGRYEQYF
TRBV9	.	TRBJ1-2	.	TGTGCCAGCAGCGTAGTACCCAGGGCTAATGGCTACACCTTC	CASSVVPRANGYTF
TRBV28	.	TRBJ2-7	.	TGTGCCAGCAGCTTTAGTGACGAGCAGTACTTC	CASSFSDEQYF
TRBV6-1	TRBD1	TRBJ1-4	once	TGTGCCAGCAGTGAATTACCGCAAGGCGTGCGGACAGGGGTTGAAAAACTGTTTTTT	CASSELPQGVRTGVEKLFF
TRBV6-6	.	TRBJ1-1	.	TGTGCCAGCAGTTTTGGACAGCTGGGTAGCACTGAAGCCTTCTTT	CASSFGQLGSTEAFF
TRBV7-2	.	TRBJ2-7	.	TGTGCCAGCAGCTTAGCGCGGGCGGCCCGCTCCTACGAGCAGTACTTC	CASSLARAARSYEQYF
TRBV7-2	TRBD1	TRBJ2-7	.	TGTGCCAGCAGCTTAGGGGTAGGGACAGGGGCGGTCGAGCAGTACTTC	CASSLGVGTGAVEQYF
TRBV15	.	TRBJ1-4	.	TGTGCCACCAGCGACAGATTATGGGGGGCGGATGAAAAACTGTTTTTT	CATSDRLWGADEKLFF
TRBV4-3	.	TRBJ2-5	.	TGCGCCAGCAGCCAAGAAGGGACGGCAGAGACCCAGTACTTC	CASSQEGTAETQYF
TRBV5-8	TRBD1	TRBJ2-3	.	TGTGCCAGCAGCTTGTGGGACAGGGGGACAGATACGCAGTATTTT	CASSLWDRGTDTQYF
TRBV27	.	TRBJ1-1	.	TGTGCCAGCAGTTCGACAGCAACTGAAGCTTTCTTT	CASSSTATEAFF
TRBV7-3	TRBD1	TRBJ1-5	.	TGTGCCAGCAGCCAGGGGGGTAATCAGCCCCAGCATTTT	CASSQGGNQPQHF
TRBV7-4	.	TRBJ2-7	.	TGTGCCAGCAGCCTTATGGGGGAGCAGTACTTC	CASSLMGEQYF
TRBV5-1	.	TRBJ2-1	.	TGCGCCAGCAGCTTAATGGAGGATGAGCAGTTCTTC	CASSLMEDEQFF
TRBV18	.	TRBJ1-5	.	TGTGCCAGCTCAGCCCTGTCGTCTGCAGGGAATCAGCCCCAGCATTTT	CASSALSSAGNQPQHF
TRBV5-1	TRBD2	TRBJ2-5	.	TGCGCCAGCAGCTTGGGGCAGCGGGGTCTGGGAGAGACCCAGTACTTC	CASSLGQRGLGETQYF
TRBV5-6	.	TRBJ2-3	.	TGTGCCAGCAGCCCTGGCCAGGGGAGCACAGATACGCAGTATTTT	CASSPGQGSTDTQYF
TRBV29-1	.	TRBJ1-1	few	TGCAGCGTGAGTCCCCCGGGCATGAACACTGAAGCTTTCTTT	CSVSPPGMNTEAFF
TRBV7-9	TRBD1	TRBJ1-2	.	TGTGCCAGCACCAGACAGGGGGCGGACTATGGCTACACCTTC	CASTRQGADYGYTF